The clone carrying this T cell receptor beta chain was seen a few times. Antigen: not known. Isolated per sample were at least 7 million PBMCs. It was with a sample-barcoded 5' primer and a J-beta primer mix that a second PCR of roughly 6 to 12 cycles was run. TCRdb reprocessed the 5' RACE reads via MiXCR and lists one record per CDR3 protein. The profile shows over a million distinct CDR3 sequences, more than 40% of them singletons. The data stem from a study of blood T cells in healthy people across ages. Study results and limitations: Diversity of TCR beta correlated strongly with naive T cell percentage. Among long-lived donors, naive CD4+ cells were more numerous and diversity higher than in aged donors. With age, beta diversity per million T cells declined roughly linearly, significantly by 30 to 40.

This clonotype originated in an older woman in good health. Sequencing used blood.

The CDR3 protein is CSVLVMVETYEQYF. Here the CDR3 DNA reads TGCAGCGTCCTCGTAATGGTGGAAACCTACGAGCAGTACTTC. The J gene is TRBJ2-7, the V gene TRBV29-1; no firm D call. The V gene's germline CDR1 is SQVTM and CDR2 ANQGSEA. CDR3 size: 14 residues. V was cut by 6 bases and J by 2 bases, with 17 bases left in between.